This TCR beta chain derives from a study of blood T cell repertoires in COVID-19. The overall study: The samples span acute and convalescent COVID-19 from the United States, Italy and Spain. The analysed material was cDNA or gDNA that came from T cells, B-cell-depleted T cells, or PBMCs.

V was shortened by 3 bases and J by 5 bases, with 11 bases between the two germline ends. This CDR3 comprises 13 residues. Germline-derived CDR1 and CDR2 are SGDLS and YYNGEE. Study processing details: How many nucleated cells were present was estimated from reference gene primer amplification. Produced via immunoSEQ multiplex PCR; TCRdb's table is partial and in-frame only. D and trimming come from the DNA, and the V and J calls and clone size come from that table. The data show 30,000 to 40,000 clones, around 82% seen once. J is TRBJ1-1 and V is TRBV9; D is undetermined. The sample was peripheral blood. The receptor was isolated from a man in his fifties or sixties with acute or convalescent COVID-19. CDR3 amino acids: CASSASRETEAFF. CDR3 coding DNA: TGTGCCAGCAGCGCTTCCCGTGAGACTGAAGCTTTCTTT.